This TCR beta chain came from a study of blood T cell repertoires in COVID-19. V was trimmed by 7 bases and J by 2 bases, leaving 15 bases between them. CDR1 and CDR2 from the germline V gene are MNHEY and SVGAGI. The CDR3 has 15 residues. Assay used: immunoSEQ multiplex PCR; TCRdb lists only in-frame clones, some missing. The sample lists approximately 20,000 clones, around 83% occurring once. This chain joins TRBV6-5 and TRBJ1-5, with D perhaps matching TRBD1 (6 bases). The sample taken for sequencing was peripheral blood. This sequence originates from a man aged 70 or older with acute or convalescent COVID-19. This CDR3 reads CASTRDTSGNQPQHF. In nucleotides, the CDR3 is TGTGCCAGCACCCGGGACACGTCGGGCAATCAGCCCCAGCATTTT.